The table lists the clone carrying this TCR beta chain with many counts. The antigen is not known. This CDR3 contains 15 residues. J lost 0 bases, V lost 5 bases, and 1 base had no gene match. This sample is drawn from a study of T cell repertoires in cytomegalovirus infection. Turning to the study itself: Public TCR beta signature analysis indicated the presence of both CMV infection and matching HLA type.

Broader study findings: In two of eight donors, the top clonotype was HLA-C-restricted CMV-specific. Individuals carrying CMV plus the relevant HLA were identified by cumulative frequency of public TCR beta families.

In TCRdb, the reads were re-called with MiXCR into one record per CDR3 protein. The data show 450,000 to 550,000 distinct CDR3 sequences, approximately 15% seen once. The sample consisted of CD8+ T cells from PBMCs. The rearrangement joins TRBV12-3 or TRBV12-4 to TRBJ2-7; TRBD2 aligns across 13 bases. This receptor was taken from a human donor in good health (CMV status not recorded). Some clones in this sample may be carry-over from other donors' samples. CDR3 loop: CASSRTSGSSYEQYF. The CDR3 DNA reads TGTGCCAGCAGTCGGACTAGCGGGAGCTCCTACGAGCAGTACTTC.